This section outlines one T cell receptor beta chain sequence together with its context. This clonotype was detected many times. The target of this receptor is not known. Base qualities are not provided; no much larger clone lies one nucleotide away. The data were taken from a study of T cells in Graves' hyperthyroidism and ophthalmopathy (dated by TCRdb to the late 2010s). Context from the whole study: Peripheral blood was collected at initial diagnosis, before any treatment. TCR V-J signatures able to tell the groups apart were searched for in a discovery cohort of 95 to 100 patients, of whom more than 40 had Graves' ophthalmopathy and roughly 59 had stable Graves' hyperthyroidism. Prospective prediction of ophthalmopathy was tested in an independent validation cohort of approximately 19 hyperthyroidism patients and 15 to 17 patients who later progressed to ophthalmopathy. For training and testing, the roughly 93 patients in the discovery cohort were randomly divided in a 7:3 ratio. The study also compared thyroid tissue and blood T-cell repertoires from a handful of Graves' hyperthyroidism patients. After sampling, hyperthyroidism patients received methimazole starting at 30 mg daily, and ophthalmopathy patients received high-dose intravenous methylprednisolone. TCR Vbeta CDR3 sequencing of 130 to 150 peripheral blood samples (approximately 44 ophthalmopathy, under 80 hyperthyroidism and approximately 17 progressor patients) is reported in the paper.

Ophthalmopathy patients had moderately to severely active disease, Clinical Activity Score of at least 3, NOSPECS grade of at least 4, and duration under 3 months. The study excluded patients with uncontrolled infections, other autoimmune diseases, pregnancy or lactation. Diagnoses were based on clinical symptoms, serum thyroxine and TRAb, thyroid ultrasound and orbital computed tomography. PBMCs were separated from 10 ml of fresh peripheral blood using Ficoll-Paque density gradient centrifugation. Total RNA was extracted with Trizol reagent, and quality was checked on an Agilent 2100 Bioanalyzer. TCR beta CDR3 regions were amplified from RNA transcripts. For the first round of RT-PCR on the TCR CDR3, the HTBI primer set was used together with the Qiagen OneStep RT-PCR kit. Libraries were constructed in a second round of multiplex PCR, after which size selection and purification were performed. Paired-end sequencing of the libraries was performed with 100 bp reads on an Illumina HiSeq2000. Concerning the study's data processing: Raw data were processed with SOAPnuke, discarding reads with adapters, uncalled bases, mean Phred below 15, or no exact constant-primer or identifier match. COPE v1.2.5 was used to merge high-quality paired reads, and clonotypes were defined as unique nucleotide sequences. MiTCR v1.1 was used to align clonotypes to the IMGT TRBV, TRBD and TRBJ reference segments. Analysis was restricted to V-J combinations with a frequency above 0.0001, which covered 99.2% of repertoires. A TCS score was defined as the ratio of F50 (clonal expansion) to E x V (chaos), with BLOSUM62-based TCRdist applied between CDR3 peptides within each V-J. Welch's t-statistics and random forest reduced some 510 V-J features to under 15, which were used in a naive Bayes classifier (R e1071). The raw public reads went through TCRdb reprocessing: fastp at Q25, MiXCR clone calling, in-frame beta chains kept. Each record represents a unique CDR3 protein, reported with the most common genes and DNA among its rows. These V and J calls rely on TCRdb rather than the paper's analysis. The sample yields hundreds of thousands of distinct CDR3 sequences; approximately 14% were counted once. Around 13% of the sample is in the top ten clones.

What the work shows at the level of the full study, not this receptor alone: Blood samples also contained most of the expanded thyroid clonotypes (frequency above 0.001), which suggests that blood repertoires may reflect thyroid immune responses. In validation, the model predicted progression to ophthalmopathy with approximately 70% sensitivity and about 72% specificity, a median of roughly seven months before onset. Ophthalmopathy was separated from stable hyperthyroidism by a 13 V-J signature model, with about 86% sensitivity and roughly 81% specificity obtained in cross-validation and 80%/75% obtained in testing. No statistical method was used to fix the sample size in advance, and group allocation was not hidden from the investigators.

Counted from cysteine to phenylalanine, this CDR3 has 15 amino acids. The read is trimmed to its CDR3 DNA, 45 bases read in frame from base 1. This TCR came from a woman aged 45 to 65 with Graves' ophthalmopathy. This chain is built from TRBV3-2 and TRBJ2-6; TRBD1 is the table's D call and was not checked against the DNA. TRBV3-2 is listed as a pseudogene. Sequencing was done on a sample of blood. The nucleotide sequence reads as follows: TGTGCCAGCAGCCTGGGGACAGGTGGGGCCAACGTCCTGACTTTC. It codes for CASSLGTGGANVLTF.